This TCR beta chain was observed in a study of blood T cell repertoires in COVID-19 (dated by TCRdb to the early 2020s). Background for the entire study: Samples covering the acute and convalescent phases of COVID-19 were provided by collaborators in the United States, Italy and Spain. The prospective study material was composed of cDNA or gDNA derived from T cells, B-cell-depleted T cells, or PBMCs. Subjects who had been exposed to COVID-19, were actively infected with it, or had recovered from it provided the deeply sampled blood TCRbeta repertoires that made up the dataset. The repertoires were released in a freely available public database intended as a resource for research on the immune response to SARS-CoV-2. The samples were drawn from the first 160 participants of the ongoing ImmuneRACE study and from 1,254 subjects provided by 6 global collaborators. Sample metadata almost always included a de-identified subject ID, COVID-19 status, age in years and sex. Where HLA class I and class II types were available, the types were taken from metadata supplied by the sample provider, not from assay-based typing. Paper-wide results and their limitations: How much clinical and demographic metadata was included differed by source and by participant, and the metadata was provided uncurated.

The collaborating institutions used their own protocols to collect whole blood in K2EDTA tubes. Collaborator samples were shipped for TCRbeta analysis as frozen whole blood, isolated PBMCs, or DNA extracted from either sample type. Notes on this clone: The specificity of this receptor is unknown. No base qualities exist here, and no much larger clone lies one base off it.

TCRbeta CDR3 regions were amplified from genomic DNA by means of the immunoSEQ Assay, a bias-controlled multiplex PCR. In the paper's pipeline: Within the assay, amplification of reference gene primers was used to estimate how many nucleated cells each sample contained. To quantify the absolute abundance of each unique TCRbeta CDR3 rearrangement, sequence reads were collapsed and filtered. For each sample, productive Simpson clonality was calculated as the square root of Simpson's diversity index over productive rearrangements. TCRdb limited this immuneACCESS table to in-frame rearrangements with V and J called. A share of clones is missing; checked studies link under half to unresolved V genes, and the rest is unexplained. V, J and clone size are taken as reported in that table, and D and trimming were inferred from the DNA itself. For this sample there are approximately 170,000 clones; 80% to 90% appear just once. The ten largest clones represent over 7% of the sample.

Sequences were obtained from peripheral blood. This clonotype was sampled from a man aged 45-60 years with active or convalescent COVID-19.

The nucleotide sequence is given as TGTGCCAGCAGTCCCGCCCGGGGGAGGGATGCAGATACGCAGTATTTT. Translated, it gives CASSPARGRDADTQYF. The chain uses TRBV27 and TRBJ2-3; the central 7 bases match TRBD2. From the germline V gene (reference sequence), CDR1 is MNHEY and CDR2 is SMNVEV. V is cut back by 5 bases and J by 4 bases, with 12 bases in the junction unmatched. The CDR3 runs 16 amino acids, cysteine and phenylalanine included. Only CDR3 DNA is held: 48 bases, read in frame from base 1.